By share of the sample, the clone carrying this T cell receptor delta chain is large. Other DNA sequences from this sample encode an identical CDR3 as well. TCRdb made new clone calls on the RT-PCR reads using CATT. The sample lists about 1,400 delta-chain clones, 13% occurring once. This entry is derived from a study of gamma-delta T cells after stem cell transplantation. The CDR3 extends over 16 amino acids. CDR1 GEAIGNYY and CDR2 EKD come from the germline V gene. V shed 3 bases and J 1 base; nucleotides not matched to a gene: 9. This clonotype originated in a human donor. It is not recorded whose cells these are; they may come from a transplant donor. The sample consisted of gamma-delta T cells. The chain joins TRDV2 to TRDJ1; 8 positions match TRDD3. The CDR3 DNA sequence: TGTGCCTGTGACGGGTTGGGGGATCTGTTCACCGATAAACTCATCTTT. It encodes CACDGLGDLFTDKLIF.